This T cell receptor beta chain was obtained from a study of Ad26.COV2.S vaccination and SARS-CoV-2 variants. Looking at the study overall: Participants got Ad26.COV2.S intramuscularly, once or twice 56 days apart.

In this sample, this clone turned up once. Antigen unknown. The CDR3 consists of 13 residues. Germline V gene lookup returns CDR1 SNHLY and CDR2 FYNNEI. Trimming stripped 3 bases from V and 2 bases from J, with 8 bases between. General observations from the study: People who got the vaccine had more spike-specific TCR breadth than people who got placebo.

TCRdb's table, derived via immunoSEQ multiplex PCR, lists solely in-frame clones and lacks some. The repertoire holds over 450,000 clones, with 80% to 90% as singletons. Regarding treatment: some 20 received Ad26.COV2.S at low or high dose, single or two shots; 5 received placebo; per-sample allocation not given. Collection of the samples took place on day 63 after the first injection of vaccine or placebo. An Ad26 vector expressing Wuhan-strain SARS-CoV-2 spike served as the vaccine. The receptor comes from a person between 18 and 60 years old who received the Ad26.COV2.S COVID-19 vaccine or a placebo. The input for sequencing was peripheral blood, taken in a trial of Ad26.COV2.S vaccine versus placebo. The gene calls are TRBV2 and TRBJ2-7; D gene uncertain. CDR3 protein: CASSDRPPYEQYF. CDR3 coding DNA: TGTGCCAGCAGTGATAGGCCTCCCTACGAGCAGTACTTC.